This entry lists 29 T cell receptor beta chains sequenced from one sample in a study of cytomegalovirus exposure and HLA in healthy donors. Sequenced by immunoSEQ multiplex PCR; TCRdb stores in-frame clones only, minus some. Here the sample spans tens of thousands of clones, approximately 90% being singletons. What was sequenced was PBMCs. The source is a man aged 25 to 40 in good health and CMV-seronegative.

This clone turned up a few times. V gene TRBV19 combines with J gene TRBJ2-7; 13 nucleotides line up with TRBD2. With 5 bases clipped from V and 4 bases from J, the junction kept 5 bases outside the gene matches. The germline gives CDR1 LNHDA, CDR2 SQIVND (reference sequence). The CDR3 spans 15 residues. CDR3 DNA: TGTGCCAGTAGTCCCTGGACTAGCGGGGGATACGAGCAGTACTTC. It encodes CASSPWTSGGYEQYF.

The V call is TRBV19, the J call TRBJ2-3, with a possible D match to TRBD2 (5 bases). The CDR3 runs to 15 residues. CDR1 is LNHDA, CDR2 SQIVND, per germline (reference sequence). Trimming stripped 8 bases from V and 0 bases from J, with 15 bases between. DNA of the CDR3: TGTGCCAGTGCCCTTCTAGCCCGTAGCACAGATACGCAGTATTTT. The encoded protein is CASALLARSTDTQYF.

This clone was observed a single time. V usage is TRBV27 and J usage is TRBJ2-7; 9 nucleotides align to TRBD1. Unmatched junction bases numbered 13, after V lost 4 bases and J lost 0 bases. This CDR3 is 18 amino acids long. Germline CDR1 reads MNHEY; CDR2 reads SMNVEV (reference sequence). The chain's CDR3 is CASSYKITGTGYSYEQYF. The CDR3 DNA reads TGTGCCAGCAGTTACAAAATAACCGGGACAGGGTACTCCTACGAGCAGTACTTC.

V is TRBV2 and J is TRBJ2-5, with D possibly being TRBD1 (6 bases). Germline V lookup: CDR1 SNHLY, CDR2 FYNNEI. This CDR3 comprises 15 residues. The V gene lost 3 bases and the J gene lost 2 bases, with 13 bases spanning the gap. CDR3 amino acids: CASSDRGHLQETQYF. Written as DNA, the CDR3 is TGTGCCAGCAGTGATCGGGGACATCTACAAGAGACCCAGTACTTC.

This rearrangement joins TRBV6-4 to TRBJ1-2; no clear D gene. CDR1 is MRHNA and CDR2 is SNTAGT in the germline V gene. V was pared by 0 bases and J by 5 bases, with 13 bases between. The CDR3 is 15 residues long. CDR3 coding DNA: TGTGCCAGCAGTGACTCGGGGAGTGTTTTATATGGCTACACCTTC. It encodes CASSDSGSVLYGYTF.

V and J are TRBV27 and TRBJ2-7; 12 bases map to TRBD2. The CDR3 is 17 amino acids. Germline trimming cut 5 bases from V and 5 bases from J; bases unmatched to any gene: 13. Per germline, CDR1 MNHEY and CDR2 SMNVEV (reference sequence). In DNA form, the CDR3 reads TGTGCCAGCAGTCCCTTGGAGAGACTAGCGGGAGCTGACGAGCAGTACTTC. Translating it yields CASSPLERLAGADEQYF.

As concerns this clone: This specimen includes other DNA sequences encoding the same CDR3. This sequence joins TRBV28 and TRBJ1-5, with 8 bases lining up with TRBD1. V shed 8 bases, J shed 1 base, and the junction held 1 base outside the gene matches. CDR3 size: 13 residues. Germline V gene lookup returns CDR1 MDHEN and CDR2 SYDVKM. This chain's CDR3 is CASRQGSNQPQHF. In DNA, the CDR3 is TGTGCCAGCCGACAGGGGAGCAATCAGCCCCAGCATTTT.

This sequence joins TRBV7-2 and TRBJ1-4; D gene unclear. The CDR3 has 15 amino acids. Germline V gene sequence: CDR1 SGHTA, CDR2 FQGNSA. Trimming took off 2 bases at V and 3 bases at J, with 10 bases between the two ends. In DNA form, the CDR3 reads TGTGCCAGCAGCTTAATTTTCGGTTCTAATGAAAAACTGTTTTTT. As protein: CASSLIFGSNEKLFF.

V usage is TRBV6-1 and J usage is TRBJ2-5, with unresolved D. Trimming took off 1 base at V and 1 base at J, with 7 bases between the two ends. The germline V gene has CDR1 MNHNS and CDR2 SASEGT. This CDR3 region has 14 residues. The CDR3 nucleotides read TGTGCCAGCAGTGAAGAGTACTCCCAAGAGACCCAGTACTTC. It codes for CASSEEYSQETQYF.

This sequence joins TRBV6-5 and TRBJ2-7; 8 positions agree with TRBD2. Losses at the gene ends were 6 bases for V and 0 bases for J; bases not matched to a gene: 4. The CDR3 spans 14 residues. Germline lookup yields CDR1 MNHEY and CDR2 SVGAGI. This CDR3 is CASRRGGSSYEQYF. In nucleotides, the CDR3 is TGTGCCAGCAGACGGGGGGGCAGCTCCTACGAGCAGTACTTC.

The J gene is TRBJ2-2, the V gene TRBV5-5; D perhaps matches TRBD1 (6 bases). The CDR3 is made up of 16 amino acids. CDR1 and CDR2 (germline): SGHKS, YYEKEE (reference sequence). The V end was cut by 1 base, the J end by 6 bases, with 16 bases between. The CDR3 protein is CASSLIGGAVPGELFF. CDR3 nucleotide sequence: TGTGCCAGCAGCTTGATTGGGGGCGCGGTTCCCGGGGAGCTGTTTTTT.

The chain recombines TRBV5-4 with TRBJ1-1, with D possibly matching TRBD1 (6 bases). Trimming shortened V by 4 bases and J by 0 bases, and 13 bases separated the two germline ends. The CDR3 has 15 amino acids. Germline values: CDR1 SGHNT, CDR2 YYREEE (reference sequence). CDR3 nucleotides: TGTGCCAGCAGCGGAGCCACAGGGATGAACACTGAAGCTTTCTTT. Encoded protein: CASSGATGMNTEAFF.

The table lists this clone with a count of one. V is TRBV7-2 and J is TRBJ2-1; D possibly corresponds to TRBD2 (6 bases). The CDR3 sequence is 15 residues long. The germline gives CDR1 SGHTA, CDR2 FQGNSA. V shed 2 bases and J shed 8 bases, with 16 bases lying between them. The CDR3 DNA reads as TGTGCCAGCAGCTTAAATGGCAAAGGGGAGGATGAGCAGTTCTTC. Translated, it gives CASSLNGKGEDEQFF.

The chain uses TRBV7-3 and TRBJ2-7; D is perhaps TRBD1 (6 bases). The germline V gene has CDR1 SGHTA and CDR2 FQGTGA. V gave up 8 bases and J gave up 2 bases, with 16 bases separating them. CDR3 length: 14 amino acids. The CDR3: CASAPRTAAYEQYF. CDR3 in DNA: TGTGCCAGCGCTCCCCGGACAGCCGCCTACGAGCAGTACTTC.

The rearrangement uses TRBV2 and TRBJ2-1; tentative D call: TRBD1 (6 bases). This CDR3 comprises 13 residues. Per germline, CDR1 SNHLY and CDR2 FYNNEI. V was cut by 6 bases and J by 7 bases, with 13 bases left in between. CDR3 in DNA: TGTGCCAGCAGCGCGGACAGTAATAATGAGCAGTTCTTC. Encoded protein: CASSADSNNEQFF.

The chain links TRBV19 to TRBJ2-1; 7 nucleotides line up with TRBD1. Germline CDR1 is LNHDA and CDR2 is SQIVND (reference sequence). The CDR3 runs to 15 residues. The V gene end was trimmed by 8 bases and the J gene end by 0 bases; junction bases not matched to a gene: 7. CDR3 in amino acids: CASANRDSSYNEQFF. The DNA for the CDR3 is TGTGCCAGTGCAAACCGGGACAGCTCCTACAATGAGCAGTTCTTC.

The chain combines TRBV6-5 with TRBJ1-1; 8 nucleotides line up with TRBD1. The CDR3 runs to 14 residues. J was trimmed by 10 bases and V by 2 bases; bases with no gene match: 9. Germline V gene lookup returns CDR1 MNHEY and CDR2 SVGAGI. The CDR3 sequence: CASSYRTGSSGAFF. CDR3 sequence (DNA): TGTGCCAGCAGTTACCGGACAGGGTCGAGTGGAGCTTTCTTT.

The genes are TRBV9 and TRBJ2-2; D possibly corresponds to TRBD2 (6 bases). Germline lookup yields CDR1 SGDLS and CDR2 YYNGEE. Between the trimmed V and J ends, which lost 1 base and 5 bases, there was a span of 9 bases. This CDR3 spans 14 amino acids. The CDR3, as DNA: TGTGCCAGCAGCGTAATAGCGGAGACCGGGGAGCTGTTTTTT. Translated: CASSVIAETGELFF.

The chain joins TRBV19 to TRBJ2-3; 9 bases fit TRBD2. The CDR3 has 13 residues. Germline CDR1 LNHDA, CDR2 SQIVND (reference sequence). Trimming at V came to 9 bases and at J to 2 bases, leaving 3 bases not matched to a gene. In DNA, the CDR3 is TGTGCCAGCAGACTAGCGGTCACAGATACGCAGTATTTT. This codes for CASRLAVTDTQYF.

The chain couples TRBV6-5 to TRBJ2-7; 11 nucleotides line up with TRBD2. V lost 4 bases and J lost 5; bases outside the gene matches: 4. The germline gives CDR1 MNHEY, CDR2 SVGAGI. This CDR3 contains 14 residues. In DNA form, the CDR3 reads TGTGCCAGCAGTTCCTTAGCGGGGGGGCACGAGCAGTACTTC. This gives the protein CASSSLAGGHEQYF.

The genes are TRBV19 and TRBJ2-1; TRBD2 matches 9 bases. Losses at the gene ends were 3 bases for V and 5 bases for J; bases not matched to a gene: 11. CDR1 and CDR2 from the germline V gene are LNHDA and SQIVND (reference sequence). This CDR3 has 17 residues. The CDR3 nucleotides read TGTGCCAGTAGTATGGACGGTAAGCGGGAGGCAAACAATGAGCAGTTCTTC. This sequence encodes CASSMDGKREANNEQFF.

V usage is TRBV9 and J usage is TRBJ2-5, with a tentative D call TRBD1 (7 bases). The V gene's germline CDR1 is SGDLS and CDR2 YYNGEE. The CDR3 consists of 15 residues. Trimming pared 1 base from V and 2 bases from J, leaving 12 bases between. Here the CDR3 DNA reads TGTGCCAGCAGCGTACGTGCGGGACAGCAAGAGACCCAGTACTTC. Translating it yields CASSVRAGQQETQYF.

The rearrangement links TRBV6-6 to TRBJ2-7; the D gene is possibly TRBD1 (5 bases). Germline assignment: CDR1 MNHNY and CDR2 SVGAGI (reference sequence). The CDR3 is 15 amino acids. The ends were cut back, 5 bases at V and 6 bases at J, with 20 bases in the middle. DNA for the CDR3: TGTGCCAGCAGTATAGGGCAGGGAACGACTGGCGAGCAGTACTTC. Protein: CASSIGQGTTGEQYF.

The gene calls are TRBV7-8 and TRBJ2-1; 8 bases are a match to TRBD2. V dropped 4 bases and J dropped 5; count of bases not matched to a gene: 1. The germline V gene has CDR1 SGHVS and CDR2 FQNEAQ. This CDR3 comprises 13 residues. CDR3 amino acids: CASSWGLDNEQFF. As DNA, the CDR3 is TGTGCCAGCAGCTGGGGACTAGACAATGAGCAGTTCTTC.

V gene TRBV6-5 combines with J gene TRBJ1-2, with TRBD1 matching 12 bases. Germline V gives CDR1 MNHEY, CDR2 SVGAGI. The CDR3 spans 14 residues. The junction had 6 bases not matched to a gene; V was cut back by 6 bases and J by 7 bases. Written as DNA, the CDR3 is TGTGCCAGCAGATTTCCGGGACAGGGGGCTGGCTACACCTTC. Translation: CASRFPGQGAGYTF.

This sequence joins TRBV6-1 and TRBJ1-5; 7 nucleotides line up with TRBD1. Trimming at V came to 7 bases and at J to 2 bases, leaving 5 bases not matched to a gene. This CDR3 spans 14 amino acids. CDR1 is MNHNS, CDR2 SASEGT, per germline. CDR3 sequence reads: CASTRQGGNQPQHF. CDR3 nucleotide sequence: TGTGCCAGCACCAGACAGGGAGGCAATCAGCCCCAGCATTTT.

This chain links TRBV30 with TRBJ2-7; no reliable D call. Germline assignment: CDR1 GTSNPN and CDR2 SVGIG (reference sequence). The CDR3 extends over 12 amino acids. V gave up 8 bases and J gave up 3 bases, with 14 bases separating them. The CDR3 DNA reads as TGTGCCGGCTCGACAACCAACTACGAGCAGTACTTC. The encoded protein is CAGSTTNYEQYF.

The rearrangement uses TRBV11-2 and TRBJ2-5; D is possibly TRBD2 (6 bases). V was shortened by 6 bases and J by 1 base, with 21 bases between the two germline ends. The CDR3 length is 17 residues. In germline, CDR1 is SGHAT, CDR2 FQNNGV. CDR3 sequence (DNA): TGTGCCAGCAGTCCTCAGGGAGGCAGGACGATCCAAGAGACCCAGTACTTC. Translating it yields CASSPQGGRTIQETQYF.

The chain couples TRBV30 to TRBJ1-1; TRBD1 might be the D (6 bases). Germline V CDR1 and CDR2: GTSNPN, SVGIG (reference sequence). This CDR3 spans 11 amino acids. V lost 4 bases and J lost 4, with 7 bases in between. Here the CDR3 DNA reads TGTGCCTGGACAGGGGCCACTGAAGCTTTCTTT. Protein: CAWTGATEAFF.